What follows is one T cell receptor beta chain and its context. The data were taken from a study of blood T cell repertoires in COVID-19. Overall study context: Donors in the United States, Italy and Spain gave samples during acute or convalescent COVID-19.

This CDR3 has 13 amino acids. CDR1 MGHDK and CDR2 SYGVNS come from the germline V gene. V lost 3 bases and J lost 10, with 12 bases in between. Clinical histories supplied by participants themselves formed the basis of cohort assignment. The study counted Cohort 3 donors as recovered given two negative PCRs, clearance, or symptom resolution. In the authors' methods: Using reference gene primer amplification, nucleated cell counts were estimated. TCRdb keeps only in-frame clones here, not all; method: immunoSEQ multiplex PCR. That table is the source of V, J and clone size, and D and trimming were worked out from the DNA. The table includes 500,000 or so clones, roughly 90% detected once.

Specimen: PBMCs or T cells enriched from blood (not recorded which). The source of this sequence is a woman aged 18 to 35 who had recovered from COVID-19. The V gene is TRBV25-1, the J gene TRBJ1-4; D gene ambiguous. The DNA for the CDR3 is TGTGCCAGCAGTGAGGCAGGAGGTCGAAAACTGTTTTTT. This gives the protein CASSEAGGRKLFF.